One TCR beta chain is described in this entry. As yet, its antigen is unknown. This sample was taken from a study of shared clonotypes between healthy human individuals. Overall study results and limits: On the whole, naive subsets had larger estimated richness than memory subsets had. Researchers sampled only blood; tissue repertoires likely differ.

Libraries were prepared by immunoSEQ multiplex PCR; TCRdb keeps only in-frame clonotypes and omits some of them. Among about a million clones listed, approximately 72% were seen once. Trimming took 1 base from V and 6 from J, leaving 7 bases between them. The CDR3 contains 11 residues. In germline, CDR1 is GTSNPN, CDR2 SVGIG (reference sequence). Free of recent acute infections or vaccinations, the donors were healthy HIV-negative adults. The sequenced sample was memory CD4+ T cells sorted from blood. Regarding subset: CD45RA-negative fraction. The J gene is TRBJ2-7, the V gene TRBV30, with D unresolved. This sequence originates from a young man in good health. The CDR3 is CAWSASREQYF. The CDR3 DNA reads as TGTGCCTGGAGTGCTAGTCGCGAGCAGTACTTC. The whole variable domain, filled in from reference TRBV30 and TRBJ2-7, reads SQTIHQWPATLVQPVGSPLSLECTVEGTSNPNLYWYRQAAGRGLQLLFYSVGIGQISSEVPQNLSASRPQDRQFILSSKKLLLSDSGFYLCAWSASREQYFGPGTRLTVT.